This TCR beta chain comes out of a study of cytomegalovirus exposure and HLA in healthy donors. Primers included in the PCR were 60 Vbeta and 13 Jbeta primers. Sequencing used immunoSEQ multiplex PCR; TCRdb keeps in-frame clones, though not all of them. Seen here are over 130,000 clones, about four fifths observed once, and the top ten hold 5% to 8%. Germline CDR1 SNHLY, CDR2 FYNNEI. The CDR3 contains 15 residues. V lost 0 bases to trimming and J lost 3 bases, with 12 bases between them. This clone was recorded a few times. The sequence was obtained from a woman aged 40 to 55 in good health and CMV-seropositive. The sample consisted of PBMCs. The chain recombines TRBV2 with TRBJ2-7; tentative D call: TRBD1 (5 bases). Here the CDR3 reads CASSEARGTNYEQYF. The CDR3 coding sequence is TGTGCCAGCAGTGAAGCAAGGGGCACGAACTACGAGCAGTACTTC.